These 13 T cell receptor beta chains were all obtained from the same sample, sequenced in a study of blood T cells in healthy people across ages. A second PCR, run for about 7 to 11 cycles, used a sample-barcoded 5' primer plus a J-beta primer mix. TCRdb independently ran MiXCR on the 5' RACE reads; one entry per CDR3 protein. The sample holds 1.5 million to 2 million distinct CDR3 sequences, roughly 50% seen once. Sequenced: blood. The receptors were sampled from a woman aged 35 to 49 in good health.

This chain connects TRBV4-2 to TRBJ2-1; 10 bases agree with TRBD1. V was clipped by 0 bases and J by 6 bases; unmatched bases: 5. The germline CDR1 and CDR2 sequences are LGHNA and YNFKEQ. The CDR3 runs to 16 residues. This chain's CDR3 is CASSQDTDRGSNEQFF. The CDR3 DNA reads as TGTGCCAGCAGCCAAGATACGGACAGGGGGAGCAATGAGCAGTTCTTC.

CDR3 sequence (DNA): TGTGCCAGCAGTTACAGGGGGCAGGGACAGCCCCAGCATTTT. Its translation is CASSYRGQGQPQHF. V is TRBV6-6 and J is TRBJ1-5, with 7 bases identical to TRBD1. V shed 2 bases, J shed 7 bases, and the junction held 5 bases outside the gene matches. This CDR3 contains 14 residues. Germline-derived CDR1 and CDR2 are MNHNY and SVGAGI (reference sequence).

As to this clonotype: A much more abundant neighbour one base away suggests this may be a read error. The chain has TRBV6-2 or TRBV6-3 and TRBJ2-6; D perhaps matches TRBD1 (6 bases). CDR3 size: 17 residues. V was pared by 7 bases and J by 0 bases, with 16 bases between. In germline, CDR1 is MNHEY, CDR2 SVGEGT. The CDR3 DNA reads TGTGCCAGCAATTCAACAGGGCCGCGCTCTGGGGCCAACGTCCTGACTTTC. Translated: CASNSTGPRSGANVLTF.

This chain links TRBV5-1 with TRBJ1-1; D gene ambiguous. The CDR3 extends over 15 amino acids. In germline, CDR1 is SGHRS, CDR2 YFSETQ. V was clipped by 0 bases and J by 4 bases, with 13 bases between them. CDR3 protein: CASSLDQAPGTEAFF. CDR3 nucleotide sequence: TGCGCCAGCAGCTTGGATCAGGCCCCGGGCACTGAAGCTTTCTTT.

The J gene is TRBJ1-2, the V gene TRBV28, with D uncertain. Per germline, CDR1 MDHEN and CDR2 SYDVKM. V was trimmed by 2 bases and J by 8 bases, leaving 18 bases between them. The CDR3 has 15 amino acids. The DNA for the CDR3 is TGTGCCAGCAGTTTAACCCCCCCGGCGACGCGGGGCTACACCTTC. Protein: CASSLTPPATRGYTF.

This clonotype was seen a handful of times. The chain carries TRBV28 and TRBJ1-1; D possibly corresponds to TRBD1 (6 bases). CDR1 is MDHEN and CDR2 is SYDVKM in the germline V gene. V lost 6 bases and J 5 bases, leaving 22 bases between the germline ends. The CDR3 is made up of 16 amino acids. This CDR3 reads CASRDPRGPVRTEAFF. For the CDR3, the DNA is TGTGCCAGCAGAGACCCACGGGGGCCGGTGCGGACTGAAGCTTTCTTT.

This clonotype turned up a few times. The CDR3 sequence: CASRNPGQVYEQYF. The CDR3 bases are TGTGCCAGCAGAAATCCCGGACAGGTCTACGAGCAGTACTTC. This chain links TRBV7-2 with TRBJ2-7; 7 bases match TRBD1. The V segment lost 6 bases and the J segment 3 bases; nucleotides outside the gene matches: 8. CDR1 and CDR2 from the germline V gene are SGHTA and FQGNSA. This CDR3 spans 14 amino acids.

The count of this clonotype is one. The gene calls are TRBV20-1 and TRBJ2-1; D uncertain. CDR1 is DFQATT, CDR2 SNEGSKA, per germline (reference sequence). V lost 3 bases, J lost 1 base, and 7 bases lay in between. The CDR3 loop spans 13 amino acids. The CDR3 protein is CSASRTSYNEQFF. DNA of the CDR3: TGCAGTGCTAGTCGCACGTCCTACAATGAGCAGTTCTTC.

The chain has TRBV6-1 and TRBJ2-7; D remains ambiguous. V was shortened by 2 bases and J by 0 bases, with 8 bases between the two germline ends. Per the germline V gene, CDR1 is MNHNS and CDR2 is SASEGT. The CDR3 loop spans 14 amino acids. The CDR3 spells CASSEYADSYEQYF. DNA for the CDR3: TGTGCCAGCAGTGAATATGCCGACTCCTACGAGCAGTACTTC.

This clonotype was counted only a few times. The chain is built from TRBV2 and TRBJ2-5; unclear D gene. Germline V gives CDR1 SNHLY, CDR2 FYNNEI. V dropped 7 bases and J dropped 1 base, with 16 bases sitting between them. The CDR3 consists of 15 residues. CDR3 in amino acids: CASKPGQRAQETQYF. The CDR3 nucleotides read TGTGCCAGCAAGCCGGGCCAGAGAGCCCAAGAGACCCAGTACTTC.

The V and J genes are TRBV4-2 and TRBJ1-6; possible D gene TRBD1, 5 bases. The CDR3 loop spans 17 amino acids. V lost 0 bases to trimming and J lost 7 bases, with 16 bases between them. Germline CDR1 and CDR2: LGHNA and YNFKEQ. CDR3 protein: CASSQDQGAGPNSPLHF. The CDR3, as DNA: TGTGCCAGCAGCCAAGATCAAGGGGCAGGTCCCAATTCACCCCTCCACTTT.

This clonotype was seen only a few times. The genes are TRBV6-6 and TRBJ2-5, with D perhaps matching TRBD2 (6 bases). V lost 5 bases and J lost 5, with 15 bases in between. This CDR3 spans 14 amino acids. Germline loops: CDR1 MNHNY, CDR2 SVGAGI (reference sequence). The CDR3, as DNA: TGTGCCAGCAGTCAACGGGACTTGAGGGAGACCCAGTACTTC. Its protein is CASSQRDLRETQYF.

As concerns this clonotype: This could be a read error, since a much larger clone is one nucleotide away. The chain joins TRBV12-3 or TRBV12-4 to TRBJ2-1; 10 nucleotides match TRBD1. The V gene end was trimmed by 6 bases and the J gene end by 10 bases; junction bases not matched to a gene: 12. The CDR3 is 15 amino acids. The CDR3 reads CASSHTTGGSYEQFF. The CDR3 region has the DNA TGTGCCAGCAGCCACACGACAGGGGGCTCTTACGAGCAGTTCTTC.